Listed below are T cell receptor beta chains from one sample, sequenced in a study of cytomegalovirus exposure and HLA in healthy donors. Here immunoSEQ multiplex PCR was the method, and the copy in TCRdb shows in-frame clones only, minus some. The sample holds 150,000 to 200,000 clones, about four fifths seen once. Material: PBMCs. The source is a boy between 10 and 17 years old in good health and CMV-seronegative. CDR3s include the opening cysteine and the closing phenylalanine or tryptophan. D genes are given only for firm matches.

CASSQEGSGSGANVLTF,TRBV4-3,.
CASSSGQSNQPQHF,TRBV6-5,.
CAWSVRRGNEKLFF,TRBV30,.
CASRFLAGDTEFF,TRBV6-6,TRBD2
CASSLSWGPNIQYF,TRBV27,.
CASSLTTISTGELFF,TRBV5-1,.
CASSPGHSNTEAFF,TRBV5-4,.
CASRGGGGPEAFF,TRBV2,.
CASSLGGSSSYNEQFF,TRBV7-2,.
CASSLSQGTNYTF,TRBV5-4,.
CASSQDDPLGGGRNEQFF,TRBV4-3,TRBD2